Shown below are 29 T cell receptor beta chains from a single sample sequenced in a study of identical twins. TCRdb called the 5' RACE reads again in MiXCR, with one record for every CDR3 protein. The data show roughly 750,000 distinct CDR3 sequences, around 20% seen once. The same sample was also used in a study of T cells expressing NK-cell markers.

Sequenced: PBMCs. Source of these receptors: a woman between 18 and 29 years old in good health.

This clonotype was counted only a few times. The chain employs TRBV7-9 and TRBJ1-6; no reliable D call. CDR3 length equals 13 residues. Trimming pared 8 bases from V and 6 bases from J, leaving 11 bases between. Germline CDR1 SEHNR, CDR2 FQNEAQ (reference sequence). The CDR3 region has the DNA TGTGCCAGCGCGCCGGAGGGTAATTCACCCCTCCACTTT. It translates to CASAPEGNSPLHF.

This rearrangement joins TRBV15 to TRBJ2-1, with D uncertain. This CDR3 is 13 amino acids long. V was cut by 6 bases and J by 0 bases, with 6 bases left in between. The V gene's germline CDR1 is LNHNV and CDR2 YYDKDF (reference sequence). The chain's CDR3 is CATRTGSYNEQFF. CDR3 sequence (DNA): TGTGCCACCAGGACGGGCTCCTACAATGAGCAGTTCTTC.

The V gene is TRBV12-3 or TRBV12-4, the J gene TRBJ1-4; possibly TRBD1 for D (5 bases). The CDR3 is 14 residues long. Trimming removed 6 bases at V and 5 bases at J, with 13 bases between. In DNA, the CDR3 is TGTGCCAGCAGCCGGGACCGGGAAAATGAAAAACTGTTTTTT. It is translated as CASSRDRENEKLFF.

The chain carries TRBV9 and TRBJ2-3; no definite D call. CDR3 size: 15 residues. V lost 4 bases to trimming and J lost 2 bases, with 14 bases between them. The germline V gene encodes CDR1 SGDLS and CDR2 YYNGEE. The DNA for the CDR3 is TGTGCCAGCAGCCAGGAAACGGGTAACACAGATACGCAGTATTTT. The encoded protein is CASSQETGNTDTQYF.

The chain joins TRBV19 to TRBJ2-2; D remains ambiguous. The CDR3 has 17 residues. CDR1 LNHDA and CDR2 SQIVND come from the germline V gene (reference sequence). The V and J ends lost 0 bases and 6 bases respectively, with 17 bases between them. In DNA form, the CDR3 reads TGTGCCAGTAGTATAGATGAAAACAGTAAAGGCGCCGGGGAGCTGTTTTTT. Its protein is CASSIDENSKGAGELFF.

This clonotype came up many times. The CDR3 nucleotides are TGTGCCAGCATCCGCTACAATGAGCAGTTCTTC. It translates to CASIRYNEQFF. The V call is TRBV7-2, the J call TRBJ2-1; unclear D gene. The CDR3 loop spans 11 amino acids. V was clipped by 7 bases and J by 3 bases, with 4 bases between them. Germline CDR1 SGHTA, CDR2 FQGNSA. The full variable domain, its missing parts supplied by reference TRBV7-2 and TRBJ2-1, is GAGVSQSPSNKVTEKGKDVELRCDPISGHTALYWYRQSLGQGLEFLIYFQGNSAPDKSGLPSDRFSAERTGGSVSTLTIQRTQQEDSAVYLCASIRYNEQFFGPGTRLTVL.

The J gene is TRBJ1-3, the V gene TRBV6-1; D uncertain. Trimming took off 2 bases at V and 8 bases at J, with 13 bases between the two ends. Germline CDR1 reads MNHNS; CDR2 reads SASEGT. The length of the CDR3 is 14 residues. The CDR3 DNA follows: TGTGCCAGCAGTGAAACGGGGAGGAAGGACACCATATATTTT. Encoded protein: CASSETGRKDTIYF.

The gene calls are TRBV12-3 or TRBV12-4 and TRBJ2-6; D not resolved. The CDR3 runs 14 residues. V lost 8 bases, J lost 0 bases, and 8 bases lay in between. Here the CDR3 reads CASFMRSGANVLTF. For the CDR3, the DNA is TGTGCCAGCTTTATGCGCTCTGGGGCCAACGTCCTGACTTTC.

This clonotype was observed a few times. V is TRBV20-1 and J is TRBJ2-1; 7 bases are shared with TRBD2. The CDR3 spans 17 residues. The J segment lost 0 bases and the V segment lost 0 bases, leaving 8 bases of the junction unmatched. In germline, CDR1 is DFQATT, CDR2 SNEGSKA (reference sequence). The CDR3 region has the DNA TGCAGTGCTAGAGATTTTGCTAGCGGACCCTCCTACAATGAGCAGTTCTTC. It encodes CSARDFASGPSYNEQFF.

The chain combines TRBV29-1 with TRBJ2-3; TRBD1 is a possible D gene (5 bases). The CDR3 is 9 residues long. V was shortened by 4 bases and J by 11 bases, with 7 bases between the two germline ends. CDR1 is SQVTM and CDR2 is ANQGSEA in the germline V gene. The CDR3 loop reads CSVGQKQYF. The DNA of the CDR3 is TGCAGCGTTGGACAGAAGCAGTATTTT.

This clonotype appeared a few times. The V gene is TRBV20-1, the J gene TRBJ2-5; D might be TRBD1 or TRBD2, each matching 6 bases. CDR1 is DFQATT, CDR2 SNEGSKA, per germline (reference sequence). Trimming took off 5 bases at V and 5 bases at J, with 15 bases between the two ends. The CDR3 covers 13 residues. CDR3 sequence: CSAPQGGTETQYF. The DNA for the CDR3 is TGCAGTGCTCCACAGGGAGGAACGGAGACCCAGTACTTC.

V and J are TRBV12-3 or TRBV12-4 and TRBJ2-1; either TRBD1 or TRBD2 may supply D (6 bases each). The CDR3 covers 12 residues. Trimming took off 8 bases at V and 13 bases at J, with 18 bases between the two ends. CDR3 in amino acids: CASSSGGSYQFF. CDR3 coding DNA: TGTGCCAGCTCCTCCGGGGGCTCTTATCAGTTCTTC.

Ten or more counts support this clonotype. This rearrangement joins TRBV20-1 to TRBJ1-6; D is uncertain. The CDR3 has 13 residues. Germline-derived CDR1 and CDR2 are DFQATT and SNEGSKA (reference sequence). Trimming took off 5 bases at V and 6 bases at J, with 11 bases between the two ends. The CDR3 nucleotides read TGCAGTGCTTCGACCACGACTAATTCACCCCTCCACTTT. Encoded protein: CSASTTTNSPLHF.

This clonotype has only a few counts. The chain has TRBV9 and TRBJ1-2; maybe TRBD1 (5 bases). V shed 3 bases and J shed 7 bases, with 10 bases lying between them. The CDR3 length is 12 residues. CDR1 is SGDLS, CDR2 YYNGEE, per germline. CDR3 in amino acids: CASSAGVLGYTF. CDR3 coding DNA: TGTGCCAGCAGCGCGGGGGTCCTTGGCTACACCTTC.

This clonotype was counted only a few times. The CDR3 reads CASSLESPYSPLHF. CDR3 DNA: TGTGCCAGCAGCTTAGAGTCCCCATATTCACCCCTCCACTTT. The chain is built from TRBV7-9 and TRBJ1-6; D is unclear. Germline loops: CDR1 SEHNR, CDR2 FQNEAQ (reference sequence). The CDR3 totals 14 residues. V was shortened by 1 base and J by 8 bases, with 9 bases between the two germline ends.

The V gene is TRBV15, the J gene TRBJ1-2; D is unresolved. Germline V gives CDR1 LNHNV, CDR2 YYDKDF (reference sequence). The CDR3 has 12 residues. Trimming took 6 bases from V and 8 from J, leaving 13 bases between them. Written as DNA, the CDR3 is TGTGCCACCAGTACTTTAGAAGCCGGCTACACCTTC. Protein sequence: CATSTLEAGYTF.

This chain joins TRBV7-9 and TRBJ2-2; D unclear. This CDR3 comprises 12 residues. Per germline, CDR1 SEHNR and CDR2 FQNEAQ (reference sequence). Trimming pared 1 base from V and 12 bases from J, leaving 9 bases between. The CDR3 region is CASSLGSTQLFF. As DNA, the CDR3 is TGTGCCAGCAGCTTAGGATCTACCCAGCTGTTTTTT.

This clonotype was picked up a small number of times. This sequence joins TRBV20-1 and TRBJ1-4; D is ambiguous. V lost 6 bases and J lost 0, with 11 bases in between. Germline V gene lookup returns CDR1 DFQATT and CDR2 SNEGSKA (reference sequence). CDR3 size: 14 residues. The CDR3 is CSAAQSATNEKLFF. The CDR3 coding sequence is TGCAGTGCCGCCCAGTCTGCAACTAATGAAAAACTGTTTTTT.

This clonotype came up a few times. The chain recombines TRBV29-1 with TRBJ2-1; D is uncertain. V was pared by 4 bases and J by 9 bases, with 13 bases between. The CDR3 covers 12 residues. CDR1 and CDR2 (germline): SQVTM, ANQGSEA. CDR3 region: CSVASTHLEQFF. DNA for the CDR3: TGCAGCGTTGCTTCTACCCACCTTGAGCAGTTCTTC.

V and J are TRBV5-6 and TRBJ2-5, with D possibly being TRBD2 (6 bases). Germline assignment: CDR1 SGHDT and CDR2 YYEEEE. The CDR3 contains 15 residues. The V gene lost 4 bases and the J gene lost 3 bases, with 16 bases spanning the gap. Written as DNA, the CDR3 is TGTGCCAGCAGCCTCAAGGGTCCGGGGGAAGAGACCCAGTACTTC. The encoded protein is CASSLKGPGEETQYF.

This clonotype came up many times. In DNA, the CDR3 is TGCAGCGTTGAAATGGGAGTAGCGGGGGGTTACAATGAGCAGTTCTTC. This gives the protein CSVEMGVAGGYNEQFF. The rearrangement links TRBV29-1 to TRBJ2-1; 10 bases fit TRBD2. The CDR3 is 16 residues long. CDR1 and CDR2 (germline): SQVTM, ANQGSEA. V lost 2 bases and J lost 4; bases outside the gene matches: 8.

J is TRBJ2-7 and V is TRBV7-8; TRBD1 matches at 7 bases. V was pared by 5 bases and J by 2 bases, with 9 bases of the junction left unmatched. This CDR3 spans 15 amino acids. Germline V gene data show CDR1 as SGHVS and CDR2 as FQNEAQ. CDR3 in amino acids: CASSRATGQTYEQYF. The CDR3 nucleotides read TGTGCCAGCAGCCGGGCGACAGGGCAAACCTACGAGCAGTACTTC.

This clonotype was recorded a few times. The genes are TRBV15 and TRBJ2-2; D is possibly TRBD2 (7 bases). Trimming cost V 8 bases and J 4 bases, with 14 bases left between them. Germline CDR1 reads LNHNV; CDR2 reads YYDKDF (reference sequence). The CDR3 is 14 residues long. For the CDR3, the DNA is TGTGCCACCGGTGAGGGAGGGGGCACCGGGGAGCTGTTTTTT. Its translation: CATGEGGGTGELFF.

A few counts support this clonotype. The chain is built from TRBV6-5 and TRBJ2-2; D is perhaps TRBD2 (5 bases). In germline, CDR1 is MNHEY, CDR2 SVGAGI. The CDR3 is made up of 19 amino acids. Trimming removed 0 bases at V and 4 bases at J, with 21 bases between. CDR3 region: CASSYSGMRAHSSTGELFF. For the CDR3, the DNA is TGTGCCAGCAGTTACTCCGGTATGAGGGCGCACAGCAGCACCGGGGAGCTGTTTTTT.

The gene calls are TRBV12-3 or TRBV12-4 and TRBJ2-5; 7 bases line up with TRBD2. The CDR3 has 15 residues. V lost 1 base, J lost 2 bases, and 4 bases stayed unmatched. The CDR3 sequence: CASSLGLAEQETQYF. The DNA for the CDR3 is TGTGCCAGCAGTTTAGGGCTAGCGGAACAAGAGACCCAGTACTTC.

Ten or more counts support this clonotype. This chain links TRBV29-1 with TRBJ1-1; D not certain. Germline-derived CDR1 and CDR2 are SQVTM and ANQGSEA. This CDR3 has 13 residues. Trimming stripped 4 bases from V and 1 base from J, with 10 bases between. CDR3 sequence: CSVARAQNTEAFF. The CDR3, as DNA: TGCAGCGTTGCTCGTGCCCAGAACACTGAAGCTTTCTTT.

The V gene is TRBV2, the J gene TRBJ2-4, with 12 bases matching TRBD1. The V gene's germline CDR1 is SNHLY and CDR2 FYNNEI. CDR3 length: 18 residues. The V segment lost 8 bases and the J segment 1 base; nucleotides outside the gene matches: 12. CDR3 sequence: CASEPGTGGFIAKNIQYF. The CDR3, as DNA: TGTGCCAGCGAACCCGGGACAGGGGGCTTTATTGCCAAAAACATTCAGTACTTC.

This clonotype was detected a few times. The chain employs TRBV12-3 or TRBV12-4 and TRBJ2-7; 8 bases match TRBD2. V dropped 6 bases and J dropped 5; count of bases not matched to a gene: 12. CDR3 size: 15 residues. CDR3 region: CASRSSGSGQDEQYF. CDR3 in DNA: TGTGCCAGCAGATCTAGCGGGTCAGGGCAGGACGAGCAGTACTTC.

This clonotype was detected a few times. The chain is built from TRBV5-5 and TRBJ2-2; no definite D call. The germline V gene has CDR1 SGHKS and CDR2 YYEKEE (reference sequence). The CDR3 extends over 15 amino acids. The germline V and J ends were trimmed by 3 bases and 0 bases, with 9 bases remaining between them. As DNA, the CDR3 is TGTGCCAGCAGCTCTTTCCACACGAACACCGGGGAGCTGTTTTTT. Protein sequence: CASSSFHTNTGELFF.